One and the same sample provided the 29 T cell receptor beta chains below, sequenced in a study of STAT5B mutations in CD4+ large granular lymphocyte leukemia. The protocol was immunoSEQ multiplex PCR, while the TCRdb copy is restricted to in-frame clones and leaves out a portion. This table has about 33,000 clones, roughly 76% appearing once. Material for sequencing was CD4+ T cells from blood buffy coats. These receptors were taken from a human donor in good health.

The J gene is TRBJ2-1, the V gene TRBV5-4; weak D call: TRBD2 (5 bases). Looked up from germline, CDR1 is SGHNT and CDR2 is YYREEE (reference sequence). This CDR3 has 16 residues. Between the trimmed V and J ends, which lost 4 bases and 5 bases, there was a span of 19 bases. The CDR3 sequence is CASSDRLLGGNNEQFF. The CDR3, as DNA: TGTGCCAGCAGCGACCGACTACTAGGCGGAAACAATGAGCAGTTCTTC.

This clone was seen just once. The germline gene is not matched at one end of the junction; a read error may be the cause. Other DNA sequences within the sample encode an identical CDR3. V usage is TRBV5-1 and J usage is TRBJ1-3; 8 bases fit TRBD1. CDR3 size: 14 residues. Germline CDR1 is SGHRS and CDR2 is YFSETQ. In DNA, the CDR3 is TGCGCCAGCAGCATGGACAGGGCTGGAAACACCATATACTTT. Its protein product is CASSMDRAGNTIYF.

The chain has TRBV7-2 and TRBJ2-3; the match to TRBD2 covers 8 bases. The CDR3 is made up of 16 amino acids. The V segment lost 5 bases and the J segment 0 bases; nucleotides outside the gene matches: 7. CDR1 is SGHTA and CDR2 is FQGNSA in the germline V gene. The CDR3 loop is CASSRNVAGSTDTQYF. The CDR3 DNA follows: TGTGCCAGCAGCCGAAACGTAGCGGGAAGCACAGATACGCAGTATTTT.

The genes are TRBV5-4 and TRBJ2-1, with 9 bases lining up with TRBD2. This CDR3 has 15 residues. Germline assignment: CDR1 SGHNT and CDR2 YYREEE (reference sequence). With V trimmed by 4 bases and J by 6 bases, 8 bases remained unmatched. The CDR3 reads CASSARREGINEQFF. The CDR3 bases are TGTGCCAGCAGCGCCCGGCGGGAGGGGATCAATGAGCAGTTCTTC.

A single count supports this clone. This chain links TRBV2 with TRBJ2-7; maybe TRBD2 (5 bases). The CDR3 spans 14 residues. V was clipped by 4 bases and J by 6 bases, with 16 bases between them. Germline CDR1 and CDR2: SNHLY and FYNNEI. DNA for the CDR3: TGTGCCAGCAGTGTAGCGTCCACCCTCTCCGAGCAGTACTTC. Amino acid sequence: CASSVASTLSEQYF.

This sequence joins TRBV7-9 and TRBJ2-5; D assignment may be TRBD1 or TRBD2 (5 bases each). V lost 1 base, J lost 3 bases, and 12 bases lay in between. The CDR3 has 15 residues. Germline values: CDR1 SEHNR, CDR2 FQNEAQ (reference sequence). The CDR3 nucleotides are TGTGCCAGCAGCTTAGGGGGACCCTGGGAAGAGACCCAGTACTTC. Translating it yields CASSLGGPWEETQYF.

A few counts support this clone. The chain carries TRBV6-5 and TRBJ1-4; D might be TRBD1 (6 bases). Germline V lookup: CDR1 MNHEY, CDR2 SVGAGI. The CDR3 loop spans 16 amino acids. Trimming took 1 base from V and 3 from J, leaving 12 bases between them. The CDR3 nucleotides are TGTGCCAGCAGTTACTTAGGGGGGGTTGCTAATGAAAAACTGTTTTTT. It translates to CASSYLGGVANEKLFF.

The chain has TRBV10-3 and TRBJ1-3, with D unresolved. The CDR3 is 13 amino acids. V was cut by 6 bases and J by 0 bases, with 6 bases left in between. CDR1 is ENHRY and CDR2 is SYGVKD in the germline V gene. CDR3 amino acids: CAIRVISGNTIYF. The CDR3 region has the DNA TGTGCCATCAGGGTTATCTCTGGAAACACCATATATTTT.

V gene TRBV18 combines with J gene TRBJ2-1; 8 bases are a match to TRBD2. The germline V gene encodes CDR1 KGHSH and CDR2 LQKENI. After removal of 3 bases from V and 5 bases from J, the junction contained 3 bases not matched to a gene. The CDR3 covers 14 residues. CDR3 nucleotides: TGTGCCAGCTCACCCCGGGAGGGTAACAATGAGCAGTTCTTC. Protein: CASSPREGNNEQFF. Based on the CDR3 plus reference TRBV18 and TRBJ2-1, the full variable domain is NAGVMQNPRHLVRRRGQEARLRCSPMKGHSHVYWYRQLPEEGLKFMVYLQKENIIDESGMPKERFSAEFPKEGPSILRIQQVVRGDSAAYFCASSPREGNNEQFFGPGTRLTVL.

The V gene is TRBV27, the J gene TRBJ1-1, with no clear D. Trimming removed 5 bases at V and 3 bases at J, with 10 bases between. This CDR3 has 13 amino acids. Germline V gene data show CDR1 as MNHEY and CDR2 as SMNVEV (reference sequence). CDR3 nucleotides: TGTGCCAGCAGTCTTCGGGAGGACACTGAAGCTTTCTTT. It codes for CASSLREDTEAFF.

The chain links TRBV11-3 to TRBJ2-7; D remains ambiguous. Trimming removed 0 bases from V and 3 bases from J, with 3 bases in between. The CDR3 consists of 12 residues. Germline V gives CDR1 SGHNT, CDR2 YENEEA. The CDR3 loop is CASSLEIYEQYF. In nucleotides, the CDR3 is TGTGCCAGCAGCTTAGAGATCTACGAGCAGTACTTC.

The chain joins TRBV18 to TRBJ2-7; the D call may be TRBD1 or TRBD2 (5 bases each). Germline V gene sequence: CDR1 KGHSH, CDR2 LQKENI. V gave up 3 bases and J gave up 7 bases, with 13 bases separating them. The CDR3 runs to 13 residues. The CDR3: CASSPRGPEEQYF. CDR3 DNA sequence: TGTGCCAGCTCACCTCGGGGCCCCGAAGAGCAGTACTTC.

The chain recombines TRBV28 with TRBJ2-7; TRBD2 might be the D (7 bases). Per the germline V gene, CDR1 is MDHEN and CDR2 is SYDVKM. The CDR3 consists of 16 residues. The V end was cut by 6 bases, the J end by 8 bases, with 26 bases between. For the CDR3, the DNA is TGTGCCAGCAGGGCCGGGGAGAACGTGCGGGGGCCCAAGCAGTACTTC. Its protein is CASRAGENVRGPKQYF. Full variable domain (rest looked up from reference TRBV28 and TRBJ2-7): DVKVTQSSRYLVKRTGEKVFLECVQDMDHENMFWYRQDPGLGLRLIYFSYDVKMKEKGDIPEGYSVSREKKERFSLILESASTNQTSMYLCASRAGENVRGPKQYFGPGTRLTVT.

This chain joins TRBV27 and TRBJ1-1, with D perhaps TRBD1 (5 bases). The CDR3 totals 15 residues. Trimming took 3 bases from V and 2 from J, leaving 13 bases between them. Germline V gene sequence: CDR1 MNHEY, CDR2 SMNVEV (reference sequence). CDR3 DNA: TGTGCCAGCAGTTTTTCATCGAGGGGCAACACTGAAGCTTTCTTT. This sequence encodes CASSFSSRGNTEAFF.

The chain recombines TRBV28 with TRBJ2-1; 10 nucleotides line up with TRBD1. V gave up 3 bases and J gave up 8 bases; unmatched junction bases: 10. Germline V lookup: CDR1 MDHEN, CDR2 SYDVKM. The CDR3 consists of 16 residues. CDR3 nucleotide sequence: TGTGCCAGCAGTTTGCCGTCGGGGACAGGGGTAGATGAGCAGTTCTTC. It codes for CASSLPSGTGVDEQFF.

The CDR3 region has the DNA TGTGCCAGCAGTCCTGACAGTTTTGGAAACACCATATATTTT. It is translated as CASSPDSFGNTIYF. This rearrangement joins TRBV6-5 to TRBJ1-3, with D perhaps TRBD1 (5 bases). Per the germline V gene, CDR1 is MNHEY and CDR2 is SVGAGI. The CDR3 runs to 14 residues. The V and J ends lost 5 bases and 3 bases respectively, with 11 bases between them.

V usage is TRBV5-1 and J usage is TRBJ1-4, with 7 bases identical to TRBD1. The germline V gene encodes CDR1 SGHRS and CDR2 YFSETQ. The CDR3 consists of 13 residues. J lost 8 bases, V lost 2 bases, and 3 bases had no gene match. CDR3 in amino acids: CASSFTRGEKLFF. DNA for the CDR3: TGCGCCAGCAGCTTTACCAGGGGGGAAAAACTGTTTTTT.

This sequence joins TRBV10-1 and TRBJ1-2; 8 bases are shared with TRBD1. V was clipped by 3 bases and J by 4 bases; unmatched bases: 1. There are 13 residues in the CDR3. CDR1 and CDR2 from the germline V gene are WNHNN and SYGVQD (reference sequence). The CDR3 sequence is CASSDGQGYGYTF. The CDR3 region has the DNA TGCGCCAGCAGTGACGGACAGGGCTATGGCTACACCTTC.

The chain has TRBV27 and TRBJ1-1, with unresolved D. The germline V gene encodes CDR1 MNHEY and CDR2 SMNVEV (reference sequence). Trimming left V 7 bases short and J 0 bases short, with 12 bases between. The CDR3 sequence is 14 residues long. Here the CDR3 reads CASNSISMNTEAFF. The CDR3 DNA follows: TGTGCCAGCAACTCCATATCGATGAACACTGAAGCTTTCTTT.

The chain joins TRBV7-2 to TRBJ2-2; 8 positions match TRBD2. CDR3 length: 16 residues. CDR1 is SGHTA, CDR2 FQGNSA, per germline. The V segment lost 2 bases and the J segment 4 bases; nucleotides outside the gene matches: 6. The CDR3 here is CASSLLIAGITGELFF. The CDR3 DNA follows: TGTGCCAGCAGCTTATTAATAGCGGGGATCACCGGGGAGCTGTTTTTT.

This chain links TRBV20-1 with TRBJ2-7, with a possible D match to TRBD1 (5 bases). The CDR3 extends over 11 amino acids. Germline V gives CDR1 DFQATT, CDR2 SNEGSKA (reference sequence). V lost 3 bases to trimming and J lost 4 bases, with 7 bases between them. The CDR3 nucleotides are TGCAGTGCTAGCAGGGCTTACGAGCAGTACTTC. This codes for CSASRAYEQYF.

The chain links TRBV29-1 to TRBJ2-6, with D possibly TRBD2 on 5 matching bases. Trimming left V 3 bases short and J 0 bases short, with 9 bases between. Germline CDR1 is SQVTM and CDR2 is ANQGSEA. There are 15 residues in the CDR3. This CDR3 is CSVEGSGSGANVLTF. Here the CDR3 DNA reads TGCAGCGTTGAGGGGAGCGGCTCTGGGGCCAACGTCCTGACTTTC. The variable domain in full, completed from reference TRBV29-1 and TRBJ2-6, reads SAVISQKPSRDICQRGTSLTIQCQVDSQVTMMFWYRQQPGQSLTLIATANQGSEATYESGFVIDKFPISRPNLTFSTLTVSNMSPEDSSIYLCSVEGSGSGANVLTFGAGSRLTVL.

The chain combines TRBV9 with TRBJ2-3; 11 bases fit TRBD2. V shed 0 bases, J shed 4 bases, and the junction held 10 bases outside the gene matches. Per the germline V gene, CDR1 is SGDLS and CDR2 is YYNGEE. This CDR3 is 18 amino acids long. In DNA, the CDR3 is TGTGCCAGCAGCGTAGAGGGACTAGCGGCCGGAGGATCAGATACGCAGTATTTT. Translating it yields CASSVEGLAAGGSDTQYF.

The V and J genes are TRBV11-3 and TRBJ2-3; D is ambiguous. The CDR3 is made up of 14 amino acids. V was pared by 4 bases and J by 6 bases, with 14 bases between. Germline V gene sequence: CDR1 SGHNT, CDR2 YENEEA. Here the CDR3 reads CASSYASSRDTQYF. CDR3 nucleotides: TGTGCCAGCAGCTACGCGTCTAGTCGGGATACGCAGTATTTT.

The rearrangement uses TRBV5-1 and TRBJ2-1; TRBD2 aligns across 7 bases. Germline-derived CDR1 and CDR2 are SGHRS and YFSETQ. V lost 1 base to trimming and J lost 5 bases; unmatched junction nucleotides: 12. This CDR3 is 17 amino acids long. The CDR3 is CASSLLTPRLAHNEQFF. The CDR3 DNA reads as TGCGCCAGCAGCTTGTTGACCCCAAGACTAGCCCACAATGAGCAGTTCTTC.

On this clone itself: One end of the junction varies from germline; a read error may be responsible. Different DNA sequences within this sample yield the same CDR3. The rearrangement uses TRBV6-1 and TRBJ1-1; D not resolved. From germline, CDR1 is MNHNS and CDR2 SASEGT. The CDR3 runs 12 residues. The CDR3 region has the DNA TGTGCCAGCAGTGAACTGGCCACTGAAGCTTTCTTC. Translating gives CASSELATEAFF.

The DNA for the CDR3 is TGTGCCAGCAGCCCGAATCCTAGCGGGAGGTACAATGAGCAGTTCTTC. It specifies CASSPNPSGRYNEQFF. This chain links TRBV4-2 with TRBJ2-1, with 11 bases lining up with TRBD2. V lost 4 bases to trimming and J lost 4 bases; unmatched junction nucleotides: 6. Germline values: CDR1 LGHNA, CDR2 YNFKEQ. This CDR3 region has 16 residues.

This clone turned up a few times. The rearrangement links TRBV27 to TRBJ1-2, with 9 positions matching TRBD1. Per germline, CDR1 MNHEY and CDR2 SMNVEV (reference sequence). The CDR3 runs to 20 residues. Germline trimming cut 5 bases from V and 3 bases from J; bases unmatched to any gene: 22. The CDR3 loop is CASSTRPRLYRGQRDYGYTF. The CDR3 DNA reads TGTGCCAGCAGTACTCGTCCCCGATTATACAGGGGGCAACGCGACTATGGCTACACCTTC.

This clone was observed a single time. The chain links TRBV19 to TRBJ2-7; TRBD1 agrees at 7 bases. Germline loops: CDR1 LNHDA, CDR2 SQIVND (reference sequence). V dropped 2 bases and J dropped 2; count of bases not matched to a gene: 6. This CDR3 comprises 15 residues. The CDR3 DNA sequence: TGTGCCAGTAGTATAACCGGGACAGCCCCCTACGAGCAGTACTTC. This sequence encodes CASSITGTAPYEQYF.